This T cell receptor beta chain was sequenced for a study of T-cell memory formation after mild COVID-19 (dated by TCRdb to about 2021). For context, the study as a whole: Most TCR sequence clusters were specific to one of the two donors. Longitudinal TCRalpha and TCRbeta repertoire sequencing tracked T-cell clones expanding and contracting after mild COVID-19 in two donors. Two young, previously healthy adult volunteers made up the cohort, one male and one female.

Including cysteine and phenylalanine, the CDR3 has 17 amino acids. Solely the CDR3 DNA is kept, with 51 bases framed from the first base. The junction shows trimming of 4 bases on V and 4 bases on J, and the gene matches do not reach 14 bases of it. Instrument used: Illumina NovaSeq 6000. TCRalpha and TCRbeta cDNA libraries were built by 5'RACE with constant-segment primers, adding sample barcodes and unique molecular identifiers. Trizol reagent was used to extract RNA from every sample. Amplification of the libraries took two PCR steps, and the second step added a second sample barcode plus Illumina TruSeq adapters. Libraries were sequenced on an Illumina NovaSeq with 2 x 150 bp paired-end reads. The study's own analysis went as follows. With migec v1.2.7, reads were demultiplexed and then collapsed into UMI-guided consensus sequences. Using mixcr v2.1.11, the UMI consensuses were aligned to TRA and TRB V and J templates and assembled into clonotypes. A clonotype was counted as expanded or contracted only when both edgeR and NoisET called the clonotype significant, with the noise models trained on biological replicates. For edgeR calls, the thresholds were a false discovery rate-adjusted p below 0.01 and a log2 fold-change of 1. As an exploratory analysis of dynamics, max-normalized trajectories of the 1000 most abundant clonotypes were examined by PCA with hierarchical clustering. The CD4 or CD8 phenotype of responding clones was assigned using the separately sequenced CD4+ and CD8+ repertoires. Starting from the raw public reads, TCRdb applied fastp trimming at Q25, assembled clones with MiXCR and retained in-frame beta chains. Each entry merges the rows of one CDR3 protein and shows their most common DNA and genes. The V and J calls were not made by the authors but by TCRdb's processing. The sample includes about 610,000 distinct CDR3 sequences, with 15% to 20% observed a single time. About 8.1% of the sample rests with the top ten.

Ficoll-Paque density gradient centrifugation was the method used to isolate PBMCs. Study-wide conclusions, independent of this receptor: SARS-CoV-2 specificity of the second-wave clones peaking on day 37 was not confirmed. Contracting CD4+ clones were located mainly in the CM and EM memory subsets, whereas CD8+ clones were found to be enriched in EMRA. The detection of some responding clones in pre-infection memory suggests that pre-existing cross-reactive memory T cells joined the SARS-CoV-2 response. The study included only a couple of mild cases, and larger cohorts that include severe cases with pre-infection samples were judged to be necessary. Clones that contracted from day 15 to 85 showed balanced CD4/CD8 phenotypes, whereas a second wave of clones that expanded from day 15 to 37 leaned towards CD4+.

To note about this clonotype: Its antigen is unknown. It has no much larger one-base neighbor in the sample; base qualities were not kept.

The receptor was derived from an adult woman who had mild COVID-19 (a few samples of this study predate the infection). The sample titles of this study are shuffled in the database, so cell type and time point are left out; the donor was told from shared clones. This receptor chain uses TRBV12-3 or TRBV12-4 and TRBJ1-2; 8 bases in the middle match TRBD1. The sequenced material came from PBMCs or a T cell subset sorted from them (not recorded which). CDR3 sequence: CASSSTNGQGAGYGYTF. The DNA sequence follows: TGTGCCAGCAGTTCAACTAACGGACAGGGAGCGGGCTATGGCTACACCTTC.